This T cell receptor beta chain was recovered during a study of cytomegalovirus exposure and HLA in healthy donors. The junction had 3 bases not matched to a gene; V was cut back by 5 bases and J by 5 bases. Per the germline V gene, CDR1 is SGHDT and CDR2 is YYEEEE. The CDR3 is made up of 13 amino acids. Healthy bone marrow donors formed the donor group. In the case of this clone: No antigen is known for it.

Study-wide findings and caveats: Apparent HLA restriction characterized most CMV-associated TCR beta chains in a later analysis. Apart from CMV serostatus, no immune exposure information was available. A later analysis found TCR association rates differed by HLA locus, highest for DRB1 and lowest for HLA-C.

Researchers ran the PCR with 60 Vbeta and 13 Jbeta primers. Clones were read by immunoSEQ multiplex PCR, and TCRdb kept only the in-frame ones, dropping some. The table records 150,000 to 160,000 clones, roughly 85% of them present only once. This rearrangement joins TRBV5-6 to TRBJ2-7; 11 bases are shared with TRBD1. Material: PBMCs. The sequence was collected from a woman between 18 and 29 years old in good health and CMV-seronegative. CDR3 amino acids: CASSWDRGNEQYF. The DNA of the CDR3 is TGTGCCAGCAGTTGGGACAGGGGGAACGAGCAGTACTTC.